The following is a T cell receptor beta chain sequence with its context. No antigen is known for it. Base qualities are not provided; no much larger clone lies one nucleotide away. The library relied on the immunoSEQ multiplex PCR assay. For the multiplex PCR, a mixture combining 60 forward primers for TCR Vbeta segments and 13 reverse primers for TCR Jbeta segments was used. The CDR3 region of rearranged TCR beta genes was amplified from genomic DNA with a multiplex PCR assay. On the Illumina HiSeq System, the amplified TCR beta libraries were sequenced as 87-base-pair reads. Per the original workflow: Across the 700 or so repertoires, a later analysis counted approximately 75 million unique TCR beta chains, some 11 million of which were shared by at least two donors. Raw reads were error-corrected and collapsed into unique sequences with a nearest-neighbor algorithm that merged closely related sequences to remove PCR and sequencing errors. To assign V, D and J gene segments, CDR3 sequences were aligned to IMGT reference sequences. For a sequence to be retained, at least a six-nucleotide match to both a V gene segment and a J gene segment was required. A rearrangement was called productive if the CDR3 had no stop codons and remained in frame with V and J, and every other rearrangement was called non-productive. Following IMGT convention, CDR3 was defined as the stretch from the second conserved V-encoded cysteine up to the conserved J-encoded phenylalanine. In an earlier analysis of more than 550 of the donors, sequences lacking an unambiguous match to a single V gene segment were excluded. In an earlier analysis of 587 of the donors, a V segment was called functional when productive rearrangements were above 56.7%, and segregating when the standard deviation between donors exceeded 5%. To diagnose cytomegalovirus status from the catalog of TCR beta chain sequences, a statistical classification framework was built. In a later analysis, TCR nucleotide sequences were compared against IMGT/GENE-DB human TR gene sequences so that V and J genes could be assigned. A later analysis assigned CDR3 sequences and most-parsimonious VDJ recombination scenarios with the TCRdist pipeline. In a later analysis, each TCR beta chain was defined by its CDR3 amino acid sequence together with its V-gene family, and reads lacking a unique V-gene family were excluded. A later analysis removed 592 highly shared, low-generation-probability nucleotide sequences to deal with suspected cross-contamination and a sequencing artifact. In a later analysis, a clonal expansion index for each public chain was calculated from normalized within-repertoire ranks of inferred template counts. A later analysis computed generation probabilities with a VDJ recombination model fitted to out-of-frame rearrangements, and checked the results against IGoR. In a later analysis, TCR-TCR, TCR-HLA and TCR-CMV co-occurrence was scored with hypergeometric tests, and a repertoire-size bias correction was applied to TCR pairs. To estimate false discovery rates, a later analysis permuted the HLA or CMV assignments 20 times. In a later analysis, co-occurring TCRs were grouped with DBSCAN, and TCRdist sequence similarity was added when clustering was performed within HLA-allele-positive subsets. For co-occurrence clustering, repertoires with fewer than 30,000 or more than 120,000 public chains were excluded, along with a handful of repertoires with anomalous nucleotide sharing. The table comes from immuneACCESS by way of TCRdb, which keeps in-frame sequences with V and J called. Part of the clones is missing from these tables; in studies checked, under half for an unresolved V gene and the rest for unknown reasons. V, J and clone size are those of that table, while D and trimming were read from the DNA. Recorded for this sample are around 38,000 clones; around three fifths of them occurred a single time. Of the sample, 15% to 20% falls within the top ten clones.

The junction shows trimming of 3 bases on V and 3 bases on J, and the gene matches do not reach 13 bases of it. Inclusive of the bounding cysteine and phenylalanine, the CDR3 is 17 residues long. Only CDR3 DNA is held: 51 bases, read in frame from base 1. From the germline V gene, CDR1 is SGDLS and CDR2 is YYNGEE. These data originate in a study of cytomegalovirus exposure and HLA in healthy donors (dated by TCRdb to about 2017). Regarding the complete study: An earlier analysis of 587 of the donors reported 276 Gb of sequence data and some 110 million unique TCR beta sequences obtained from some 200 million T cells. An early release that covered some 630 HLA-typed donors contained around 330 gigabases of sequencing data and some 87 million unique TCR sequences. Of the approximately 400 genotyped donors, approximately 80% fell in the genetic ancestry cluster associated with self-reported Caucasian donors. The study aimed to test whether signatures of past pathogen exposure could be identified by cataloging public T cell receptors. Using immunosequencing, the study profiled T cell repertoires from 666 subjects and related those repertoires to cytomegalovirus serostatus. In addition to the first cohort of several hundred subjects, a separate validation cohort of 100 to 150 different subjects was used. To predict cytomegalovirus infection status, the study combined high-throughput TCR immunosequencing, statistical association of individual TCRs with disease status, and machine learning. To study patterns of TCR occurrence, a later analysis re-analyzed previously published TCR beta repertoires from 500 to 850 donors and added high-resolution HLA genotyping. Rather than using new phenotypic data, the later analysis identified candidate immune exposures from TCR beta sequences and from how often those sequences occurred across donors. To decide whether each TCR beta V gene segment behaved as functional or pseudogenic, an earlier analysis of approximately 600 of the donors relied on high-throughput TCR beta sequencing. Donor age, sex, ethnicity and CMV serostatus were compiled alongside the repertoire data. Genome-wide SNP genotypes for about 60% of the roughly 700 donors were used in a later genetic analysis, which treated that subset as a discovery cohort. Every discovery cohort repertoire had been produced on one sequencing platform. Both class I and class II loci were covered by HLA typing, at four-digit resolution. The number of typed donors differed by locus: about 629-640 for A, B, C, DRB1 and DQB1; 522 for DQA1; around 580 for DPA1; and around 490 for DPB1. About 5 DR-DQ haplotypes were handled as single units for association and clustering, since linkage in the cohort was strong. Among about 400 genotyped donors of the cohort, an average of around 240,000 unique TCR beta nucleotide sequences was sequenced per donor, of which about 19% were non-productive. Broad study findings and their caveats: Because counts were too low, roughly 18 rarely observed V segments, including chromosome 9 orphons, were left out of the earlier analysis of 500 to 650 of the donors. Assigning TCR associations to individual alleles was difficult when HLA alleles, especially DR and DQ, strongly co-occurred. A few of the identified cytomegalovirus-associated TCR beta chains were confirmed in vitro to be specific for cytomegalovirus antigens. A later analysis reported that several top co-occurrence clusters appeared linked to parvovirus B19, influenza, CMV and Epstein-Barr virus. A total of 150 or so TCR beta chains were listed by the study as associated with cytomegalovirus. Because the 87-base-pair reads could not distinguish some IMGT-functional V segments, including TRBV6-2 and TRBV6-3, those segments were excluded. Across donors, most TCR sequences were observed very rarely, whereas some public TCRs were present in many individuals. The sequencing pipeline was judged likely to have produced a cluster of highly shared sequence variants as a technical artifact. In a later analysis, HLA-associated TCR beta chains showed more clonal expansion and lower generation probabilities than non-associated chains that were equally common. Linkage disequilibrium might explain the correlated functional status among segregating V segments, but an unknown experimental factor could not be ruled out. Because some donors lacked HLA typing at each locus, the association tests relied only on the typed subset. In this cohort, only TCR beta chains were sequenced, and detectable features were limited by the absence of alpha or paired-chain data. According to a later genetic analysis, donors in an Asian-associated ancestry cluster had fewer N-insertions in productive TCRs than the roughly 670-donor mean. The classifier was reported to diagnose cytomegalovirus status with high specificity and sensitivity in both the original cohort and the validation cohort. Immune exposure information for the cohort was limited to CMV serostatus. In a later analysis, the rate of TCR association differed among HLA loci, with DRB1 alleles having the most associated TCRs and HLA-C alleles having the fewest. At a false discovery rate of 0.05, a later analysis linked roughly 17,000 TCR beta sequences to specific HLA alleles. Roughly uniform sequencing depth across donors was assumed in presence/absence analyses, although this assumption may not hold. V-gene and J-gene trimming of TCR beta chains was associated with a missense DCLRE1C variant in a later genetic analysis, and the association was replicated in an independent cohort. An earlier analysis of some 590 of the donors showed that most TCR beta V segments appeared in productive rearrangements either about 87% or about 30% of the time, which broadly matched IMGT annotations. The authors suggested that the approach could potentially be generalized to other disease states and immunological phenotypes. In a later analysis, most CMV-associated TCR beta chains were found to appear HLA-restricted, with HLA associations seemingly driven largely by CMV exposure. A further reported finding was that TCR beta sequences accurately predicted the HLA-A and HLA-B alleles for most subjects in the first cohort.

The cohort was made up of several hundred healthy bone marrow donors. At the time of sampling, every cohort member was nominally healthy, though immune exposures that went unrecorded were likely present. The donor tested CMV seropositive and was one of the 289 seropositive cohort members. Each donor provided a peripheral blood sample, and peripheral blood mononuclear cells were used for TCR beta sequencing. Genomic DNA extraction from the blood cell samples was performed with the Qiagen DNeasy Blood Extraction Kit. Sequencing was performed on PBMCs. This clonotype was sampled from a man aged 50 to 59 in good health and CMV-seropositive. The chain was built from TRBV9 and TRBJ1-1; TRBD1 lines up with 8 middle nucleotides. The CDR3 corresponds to CASSGRLDRAEHTEAFF. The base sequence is TGTGCCAGCAGCGGACGCTTGGACAGGGCTGAGCACACTGAAGCTTTCTTT.